This is a list of T cell receptor beta chains from one sample in a study of blood T cell repertoires in COVID-19. Repertoires were generated with immunoSEQ multiplex PCR, while TCRdb's copy carries only in-frame clones and drops some. The sample has some 100,000 clones, 81% seen once. Sequencing was carried out using peripheral blood. These receptors all stem from a man aged 80 or over with active or convalescent COVID-19. Both conserved end residues are part of each CDR3. Each record gives: CDR3 protein, CDR3 DNA, V gene, J gene, clone size, D gene. The D gene is left open where the match is weak. Only part of the rows carry a size: once, few, many, or a class if the clone is expanded.

CDR3 protein: CASSQDKVAEGILQPQHF
CDR3 DNA: TGCGCCAGCAGCCAAGATAAGGTGGCAGAGGGTATTCTTCAGCCCCAGCATTTT
V gene: TRBV4-1
J gene: TRBJ1-5
clone size: -
D gene: -

CDR3 protein: CSATGGISTDTQYF
CDR3 DNA: TGCAGCGCAACAGGGGGCATAAGCACAGATACGCAGTATTTT
V gene: TRBV29-1
J gene: TRBJ2-3
clone size: -
D gene: TRBD1

CDR3 protein: CASSSLGQAETQYF
CDR3 DNA: TGTGCCAGCAGCTCCCTGGGACAGGCCGAGACCCAGTACTTC
V gene: TRBV7-2
J gene: TRBJ2-5
clone size: -
D gene: TRBD1

CDR3 protein: CASSLVPTGNTGELFF
CDR3 DNA: TGTGCCAGCAGCTTAGTTCCTACAGGGAACACCGGGGAGCTGTTTTTT
V gene: TRBV7-2
J gene: TRBJ2-2
clone size: -
D gene: -

CDR3 protein: CASSPKRADRTDTQYF
CDR3 DNA: TGCGCCAGCAGCCCCAAGCGGGCCGACCGCACAGATACGCAGTATTTT
V gene: TRBV4-1
J gene: TRBJ2-3
clone size: -
D gene: -

CDR3 protein: CASRRYTGGSYEQYF
CDR3 DNA: TGTGCCAGCAGACGCTACACAGGGGGGTCCTACGAGCAGTACTTC
V gene: TRBV27
J gene: TRBJ2-7
clone size: -
D gene: TRBD1

CDR3 protein: CASSLPNVRTEAFF
CDR3 DNA: TGTGCCAGCAGTTTACCCAATGTCAGGACTGAAGCTTTCTTT
V gene: TRBV28
J gene: TRBJ1-1
clone size: -
D gene: -

CDR3 protein: CASSIGGMVETQYF
CDR3 DNA: TGTGCCAGTAGTATCGGGGGGATGGTAGAGACCCAGTACTTC
V gene: TRBV19
J gene: TRBJ2-5
clone size: -
D gene: TRBD2

CDR3 protein: CASSPLAGGTGELFF
CDR3 DNA: TGTGCCAGCAGCCCGCTCGCAGGGGGCACCGGGGAGCTGTTTTTT
V gene: TRBV9
J gene: TRBJ2-2
clone size: -
D gene: TRBD1

CDR3 protein: CASSLAGYRSYEQYF
CDR3 DNA: TGCGCCAGCAGCTTGGCCGGGTACCGATCCTACGAGCAGTACTTC
V gene: TRBV5-1
J gene: TRBJ2-7
clone size: once
D gene: -

CDR3 protein: CATRGGPYNEQFF
CDR3 DNA: TGTGCCACCAGGGGGGGACCCTACAATGAGCAGTTCTTC
V gene: TRBV24-1
J gene: TRBJ2-1
clone size: -
D gene: -

CDR3 protein: CASDGGGEGSPLHF
CDR3 DNA: TGTGCCTCAGATGGCGGGGGCGAGGGTTCACCCCTCCACTTT
V gene: TRBV10-3
J gene: TRBJ1-6
clone size: -
D gene: -

CDR3 protein: CASSQDRGRTEAFF
CDR3 DNA: TGCGCCAGCAGCCAGGACAGGGGGAGGACTGAAGCTTTCTTT
V gene: TRBV5-1
J gene: TRBJ1-1
clone size: few
D gene: TRBD1

CDR3 protein: CSPPLNQGASPLHF
CDR3 DNA: TGCAGCCCCCCCCTGAACCAGGGGGCTTCACCCCTCCACTTT
V gene: TRBV29-1
J gene: TRBJ1-6
clone size: -
D gene: TRBD1

CDR3 protein: CGGQATYEQYF
CDR3 DNA: TGCGGCGGACAGGCCACCTACGAGCAGTACTTC
V gene: TRBV20-1
J gene: TRBJ2-7
clone size: once
D gene: TRBD1

CDR3 protein: CASSLVGTRGNTIYF
CDR3 DNA: TGTGCCAGCAGCTTAGTTGGGACAAGGGGAAACACCATATATTTT
V gene: TRBV7-2
J gene: TRBJ1-3
clone size: -
D gene: -

CDR3 protein: CASSQGRGGAFF
CDR3 DNA: TGTGCCAGCAGCCAAGGAAGGGGGGGCGCTTTCTTT
V gene: TRBV14
J gene: TRBJ1-1
clone size: few
D gene: -

CDR3 protein: CASSVGDRASSYNSPLHF
CDR3 DNA: TGTGCCAGCAGCGTGGGGGACAGGGCGAGCTCCTATAATTCACCCCTCCACTTT
V gene: TRBV9
J gene: TRBJ1-6
clone size: -
D gene: TRBD1

CDR3 protein: CASSPQAGVYNEQFF
CDR3 DNA: TGTGCCAGCAGCCCCCAAGCGGGGGTATACAATGAGCAGTTCTTC
V gene: TRBV7-3
J gene: TRBJ2-1
clone size: -
D gene: TRBD2

CDR3 protein: CASSLLAAQEAQYF
CDR3 DNA: TGCGCCAGCAGTTTATTAGCGGCGCAAGAGGCCCAGTACTTC
V gene: TRBV27
J gene: TRBJ2-5
clone size: -
D gene: -

CDR3 protein: CASSKGTGYRHYNSPLHF
CDR3 DNA: TGTGCCAGCAGTAAGGGGACAGGGTACCGTCACTATAATTCACCCCTCCACTTT
V gene: TRBV2
J gene: TRBJ1-6
clone size: -
D gene: TRBD1

CDR3 protein: CASSLEGGVGQPQHF
CDR3 DNA: TGTGCCAGCAGCTTAGAAGGGGGAGTAGGTCAGCCCCAGCATTTT
V gene: TRBV7-9
J gene: TRBJ1-5
clone size: -
D gene: -

CDR3 protein: CASSHSTGTEAFF
CDR3 DNA: TGCGCCAGCAGCCATTCCACAGGGACTGAAGCTTTCTTT
V gene: TRBV4-1
J gene: TRBJ1-1
clone size: -
D gene: -

CDR3 protein: CASSMRQQGVYEQYF
CDR3 DNA: TGTGCCAGTAGTATGCGGCAGCAGGGGGTTTACGAGCAGTACTTC
V gene: TRBV19
J gene: TRBJ2-7
clone size: -
D gene: TRBD1

CDR3 protein: CATQRAGNNQPQHF
CDR3 DNA: TGTGCCACGCAGCGGGCGGGGAACAATCAGCCCCAGCATTTT
V gene: TRBV28
J gene: TRBJ1-5
clone size: -
D gene: -

CDR3 protein: CAIRTTGSTEAFF
CDR3 DNA: TGTGCCATCAGAACTACAGGGTCGACTGAAGCTTTCTTT
V gene: TRBV10-3
J gene: TRBJ1-1
clone size: -
D gene: -

CDR3 protein: CASSTGIYNEQFF
CDR3 DNA: TGTGCCAGCAGCACAGGGATTTACAATGAGCAGTTCTTC
V gene: TRBV7-2
J gene: TRBJ2-1
clone size: -
D gene: -

CDR3 protein: CASSSRGGGNQPQHF
CDR3 DNA: TGCGCCAGCAGTTCCCGAGGGGGTGGAAATCAGCCCCAGCATTTT
V gene: TRBV5-1
J gene: TRBJ1-5
clone size: -
D gene: -

CDR3 protein: CASSEMGRGGTDTQYF
CDR3 DNA: TGTGCCAGCAGTGAAATGGGCAGGGGAGGCACAGATACGCAGTATTTT
V gene: TRBV2
J gene: TRBJ2-3
clone size: -
D gene: -

CDR3 protein: CASSTRGLGYTF
CDR3 DNA: TGTGCCAGCAGCACCAGGGGGCTCGGCTACACCTTC
V gene: TRBV6-2/TRBV6-3
J gene: TRBJ1-2
clone size: few
D gene: TRBD1

CDR3 protein: CASSTQTGDPQHF
CDR3 DNA: TGTGCCAGTAGTACACAGACAGGGGACCCCCAGCATTTT
V gene: TRBV19
J gene: TRBJ1-5
clone size: -
D gene: TRBD1

CDR3 protein: CASSESYKNIQYF
CDR3 DNA: TGTGCCAGCAGTGAATCCTACAAAAACATTCAGTACTTC
V gene: TRBV6-1
J gene: TRBJ2-4
clone size: -
D gene: -

CDR3 protein: CASRQTGVGTYEQYF
CDR3 DNA: TGTGCCAGCAGGCAAACAGGGGTCGGAACCTACGAGCAGTACTTC
V gene: TRBV11-2
J gene: TRBJ2-7
clone size: -
D gene: TRBD1

CDR3 protein: CASSLEGGAYNEQFF
CDR3 DNA: TGTGCCAGCAGCTTAGAGGGGGGGGCCTACAATGAGCAGTTCTTC
V gene: TRBV7-2
J gene: TRBJ2-1
clone size: -
D gene: -

CDR3 protein: CATSGGTSGQETQYF
CDR3 DNA: TGTGCCACCAGCGGGGGGACTAGCGGCCAAGAGACCCAGTACTTC
V gene: TRBV24-1
J gene: TRBJ2-5
clone size: -
D gene: TRBD2

CDR3 protein: CASSELASSYNEQFF
CDR3 DNA: TGTGCCAGCAGTGAACTAGCGAGCTCCTACAATGAGCAGTTCTTC
V gene: TRBV6-1
J gene: TRBJ2-1
clone size: once
D gene: -

CDR3 protein: CASRQDRGSYEQYF
CDR3 DNA: TGTGCCAGTAGGCAGGACCGAGGGTCGTACGAGCAGTACTTC
V gene: TRBV19
J gene: TRBJ2-7
clone size: -
D gene: -

CDR3 protein: CASSMSSRGKPQHF
CDR3 DNA: TGTGCCAGTAGTATGTCCAGCCGGGGAAAGCCCCAGCATTTT
V gene: TRBV19
J gene: TRBJ1-5
clone size: -
D gene: -

CDR3 protein: CASSPRGQGNEKLFF
CDR3 DNA: TGTGCCAGCAGCCCGAGGGGACAGGGAAATGAAAAACTGTTTTTT
V gene: TRBV7-8
J gene: TRBJ1-4
clone size: -
D gene: TRBD1

CDR3 protein: CASSLGTGNEQFF
CDR3 DNA: TGTGCCAGCAGCTTAGGAACGGGTAATGAGCAGTTCTTC
V gene: TRBV7-9
J gene: TRBJ2-1
clone size: -
D gene: -

CDR3 protein: CAWRGGGNTIYF
CDR3 DNA: TGTGCCTGGAGAGGAGGGGGAAACACCATATATTTT
V gene: TRBV30
J gene: TRBJ1-3
clone size: many
D gene: -

CDR3 protein: CASSQDSDQGSYEQYF
CDR3 DNA: TGCGCCAGCAGCCAAGATTCAGACCAGGGATCCTACGAGCAGTACTTC
V gene: TRBV4-1
J gene: TRBJ2-7
clone size: -
D gene: -

CDR3 protein: CASSYPENQPQHF
CDR3 DNA: TGTGCCAGCAGTTATCCCGAGAACCAGCCCCAGCATTTT
V gene: TRBV28
J gene: TRBJ1-5
clone size: -
D gene: -

CDR3 protein: CSAGGGNNPNQPQHF
CDR3 DNA: TGCAGCGCCGGGGGGGGTAATAATCCCAATCAGCCCCAGCATTTT
V gene: TRBV29-1
J gene: TRBJ1-5
clone size: -
D gene: -

CDR3 protein: CASSVTDRNQPQHF
CDR3 DNA: TGTGCCAGCAGTGTAACTGACAGGAATCAGCCCCAGCATTTT
V gene: TRBV2
J gene: TRBJ1-5
clone size: few
D gene: -

CDR3 protein: CASSSGLAGGIQETQYF
CDR3 DNA: TGTGCCAGCAGCTCCGGACTAGCGGGGGGGATCCAAGAGACCCAGTACTTC
V gene: TRBV7-2
J gene: TRBJ2-5
clone size: -
D gene: TRBD2

CDR3 protein: CASRGGRIYGYTF
CDR3 DNA: TGTGCCAGCAGGGGGGGACGGATCTATGGCTACACCTTC
V gene: TRBV6-5
J gene: TRBJ1-2
clone size: -
D gene: -

CDR3 protein: CASSSTGSWSYGYTF
CDR3 DNA: TGTGCCAGCAGTTCCACAGGGTCATGGAGCTATGGCTACACCTTC
V gene: TRBV28
J gene: TRBJ1-2
clone size: -
D gene: -

CDR3 protein: CASRVGEAYEQYF
CDR3 DNA: TGTGCCAGCAGAGTAGGGGAAGCCTACGAGCAGTACTTC
V gene: TRBV27
J gene: TRBJ2-7
clone size: few
D gene: -

CDR3 protein: CASSFGGPGYEQYF
CDR3 DNA: TGTGCCAGCAGTTTCGGGGGGCCGGGCTACGAGCAGTACTTC
V gene: TRBV6-2/TRBV6-3
J gene: TRBJ2-7
clone size: once
D gene: -

CDR3 protein: CASSLAGRVDPKTSTDTQYF
CDR3 DNA: TGTGCCAGCAGCTTAGCGGGCAGGGTCGATCCCAAAACTAGCACAGATACGCAGTATTTT
V gene: TRBV13
J gene: TRBJ2-3
clone size: -
D gene: -

CDR3 protein: CATSTRARAELNNEQFF
CDR3 DNA: TGTGCCACCAGCACCCGGGCGCGGGCTGAATTAAACAATGAGCAGTTCTTC
V gene: TRBV15
J gene: TRBJ2-1
clone size: -
D gene: -

CDR3 protein: CASSRRQGGDYGYTF
CDR3 DNA: TGTGCCAGCAGCCGGCGACAGGGAGGCGACTATGGCTACACCTTC
V gene: TRBV4-2
J gene: TRBJ1-2
clone size: -
D gene: TRBD1

CDR3 protein: CASSSQGETTNSPLHF
CDR3 DNA: TGCGCCAGCAGCAGCCAGGGGGAGACCACTAATTCACCCCTCCACTTT
V gene: TRBV5-1
J gene: TRBJ1-6
clone size: -
D gene: TRBD1

CDR3 protein: CASSPRTSGEEQFF
CDR3 DNA: TGTGCCAGCAGTCCCCGGACTAGCGGGGAAGAGCAGTTCTTC
V gene: TRBV6-2/TRBV6-3
J gene: TRBJ2-1
clone size: -
D gene: TRBD2

CDR3 protein: CASSVNGQPNTEAFF
CDR3 DNA: TGTGCCAGCAGCGTTAATGGACAGCCGAACACTGAAGCTTTCTTT
V gene: TRBV9
J gene: TRBJ1-1
clone size: -
D gene: -

CDR3 protein: CASSIRTGGNTGELFF
CDR3 DNA: TGTGCCAGCAGCATACGGACAGGGGGGAACACCGGGGAGCTGTTTTTT
V gene: TRBV21-1
J gene: TRBJ2-2
clone size: few
D gene: -

CDR3 protein: CASSPTLTTGAPDEQYF
CDR3 DNA: TGTGCCAGCTCACCAACCCTCACGACAGGGGCGCCCGACGAGCAGTACTTC
V gene: TRBV18
J gene: TRBJ2-7
clone size: -
D gene: TRBD1